This T cell receptor (beta chain) was captured by sequencing in a study of T cells after yellow fever vaccination. Study at large: Low-cell-number fractions underwent preparation using SMART-Seq v4 Ultra Low Input. Whole-study results and caveats: FACS-sorted repertoires could contain abundant clonotypes contaminating from the bulk population. Faster peaking, at day 5 versus 15, marked a secondary response that was weaker.

Germline V gene lookup returns CDR1 DFQATT and CDR2 SNEGSKA (reference sequence). The CDR3 totals 11 residues. V lost 5 bases to trimming and J lost 4 bases, with 9 bases between them. Comments on this clonotype: Its antigen is unidentified.

It was through 5'RACE template switching that TCR cDNA was made, with a universal primer site and UMIs added. TCRdb passed the 5' RACE reads through MiXCR, listing each CDR3 protein once. The sample yields just under 600,000 distinct CDR3 sequences, roughly 14% seen once. The receptor's source is a man aged 25 to 45 who received the YFV17D yellow fever vaccine. The material was PBMCs, obtained on the day of the yellow fever booster vaccination. The chain couples TRBV20-1 to TRBJ2-7; D is perhaps TRBD2 (6 bases). For the CDR3, the DNA is TGCAGTGCTTTGGGGAGGTACGAGCAGTACTTC. Its protein is CSALGRYEQYF.